This T cell receptor beta chain was recorded in a study of T cells in Graves' hyperthyroidism and ophthalmopathy. The study's findings and limits: Also found in blood were most expanded thyroid clonotypes above 0.001.

Ten or more counts support this clonotype. The antigen is not known. Stable hyperthyroidism: no ophthalmopathy progression over 18 months of follow-up. Subjects aged 18 to 65 presented with newly diagnosed hyperthyroidism of less than 2 months' duration. The investigators amplified TCR beta CDR3 regions from RNA transcripts. HTBI primers were used for first-round RT-PCR of the TCR CDR3. TCRdb re-derived calls from the multiplex PCR reads in MiXCR, one entry per CDR3 protein. The sample has roughly 800,000 distinct CDR3 sequences; roughly 40% are singletons. V lost 4 bases and J lost 7, with 10 bases in between. This CDR3 is 11 amino acids long. The germline V gene encodes CDR1 DFQATT and CDR2 SNEGSKA (reference sequence).

The sequenced sample was blood. This chain uses TRBV20-1 with TRBJ2-5; D remains ambiguous. This receptor was obtained from a man in his late teens or twenties with Graves' hyperthyroidism. CDR3 DNA sequence: TGCAGTGCTAAAGGGCCGGGGACCCAGTACTTC. Protein: CSAKGPGTQYF.